Each of the 27 T cell receptor beta chains below was sequenced from the same sample in a study of T cell repertoires in cytomegalovirus infection. TCRdb re-analysed the reads in MiXCR, keeping a single row per CDR3 protein. The sample contains 740,000 or so distinct CDR3 sequences, 35% of which appear only once. What was sequenced was PBMCs. Receptors originate from a human donor in good health (CMV status not recorded). Some clones in this sample may be carry-over from other donors' samples.

This clonotype came up many times. V is TRBV6-5 and J is TRBJ2-1; 8 bases map to TRBD1. The germline CDR1 and CDR2 sequences are MNHEY and SVGAGI. The CDR3 runs to 14 residues. V was clipped by 2 bases and J by 8 bases; unmatched bases: 5. CDR3 sequence reads: CASSYTQGADEQFF. CDR3 sequence (DNA): TGTGCCAGCAGTTACACGCAGGGGGCTGATGAGCAGTTCTTC.

This chain uses TRBV19 with TRBJ2-1, with a weak D call TRBD1 (7 bases). Germline assignment: CDR1 LNHDA and CDR2 SQIVND (reference sequence). The CDR3 consists of 21 residues. Trimming removed 0 bases at V and 0 bases at J, with 24 bases between. DNA for the CDR3: TGTGCCAGTAGTATAGATCCGGAGGGGGACAGAGCAATAAGCTCCTACAATGAGCAGTTCTTC. Translated: CASSIDPEGDRAISSYNEQFF.

The table lists this clonotype with a few counts. V is TRBV15 and J is TRBJ1-1; 7 nucleotides match TRBD1. Germline V CDR1 and CDR2: LNHNV, YYDKDF (reference sequence). There are 15 residues in the CDR3. V gave up 0 bases and J gave up 3 bases; unmatched junction bases: 4. CDR3 DNA sequence: TGTGCCACCAGCAGAGACAGGGGGAAATACACTGAAGCTTTCTTT. Amino acid sequence: CATSRDRGKYTEAFF.

V usage is TRBV4-1 and J usage is TRBJ2-1; 14 bases are shared with TRBD2. The CDR3 has 19 residues. Germline CDR1 MGHRA, CDR2 YSYEKL. Losses at the gene ends were 4 bases for V and 5 bases for J; bases not matched to a gene: 13. CDR3: CASSPGLAGVKRANNEQFF. CDR3 DNA sequence: TGCGCCAGCAGCCCGGGACTAGCGGGAGTTAAAAGAGCGAACAATGAGCAGTTCTTC.

Points on this clonotype: A read error may account for a junction end that differs from germline. The rearrangement joins TRBV7-9 to TRBJ2-3; D is ambiguous. CDR1 and CDR2 from the germline V gene are SEHNR and FQNEAQ (reference sequence). The CDR3 is 14 amino acids. The CDR3 spells CASSLEQLQDTQSF. The DNA for the CDR3 is TGTGCCAGCAGCTTAGAACAGCTACAAGATACCCAGTCCTTC.

This clonotype showed up many times. The V and J genes are TRBV7-8 and TRBJ1-5, with unresolved D. Germline V gene data show CDR1 as SGHVS and CDR2 as FQNEAQ. The CDR3 extends over 15 amino acids. Trimming took 2 bases from V and 0 from J, leaving 8 bases between them. CDR3 sequence: CASSLSSNSNQPQHF. The CDR3 bases are TGTGCCAGCAGCTTAAGCAGCAATAGCAATCAGCCCCAGCATTTT.

This clonotype was seen a handful of times. The V and J genes are TRBV6-2 or TRBV6-3 and TRBJ1-1; D unresolved. Trimming removed 7 bases at V and 0 bases at J, with 9 bases between. This CDR3 has 13 residues. CDR1 is MNHEY and CDR2 is SVGEGT in the germline V gene. The CDR3 region is CASTRELNTEAFF. In DNA form, the CDR3 reads TGTGCCAGCACCCGGGAGTTGAACACTGAAGCTTTCTTT.

This clonotype was counted between two and nine times. The V call is TRBV11-2, the J call TRBJ1-1, with 7 positions matching TRBD1. Germline values: CDR1 SGHAT, CDR2 FQNNGV. CDR3 length: 14 amino acids. V lost 3 bases, J lost 1 base, and 2 bases stayed unmatched. The CDR3 coding sequence is TGTGCCAGCAGCTTCAGGGGGACGAACACTGAAGCTTTCTTT. It translates to CASSFRGTNTEAFF. The whole variable domain, remainder taken from reference TRBV11-2 and TRBJ1-1, is EAGVAQSPRYKIIEKRQSVAFWCNPISGHATLYWYQQILGQGPKLLIQFQNNGVVDDSQLPKDRFSAERLKGVDSTLKIQPAKLEDSAVYLCASSFRGTNTEAFFGQGTRLTVV.

The chain links TRBV19 to TRBJ1-6; D is undetermined. The V gene's germline CDR1 is LNHDA and CDR2 SQIVND (reference sequence). This CDR3 has 14 residues. Trimming stripped 3 bases from V and 5 bases from J, with 8 bases between. The CDR3: CASSIGLNNSPLHF. As DNA, the CDR3 is TGTGCCAGTAGTATTGGACTGAATAATTCACCCCTCCACTTT.

This clonotype was seen repeatedly, ten times or more. The V and J genes are TRBV7-2 and TRBJ2-7; 7 nucleotides agree with TRBD2. The CDR3 totals 15 residues. Germline-derived CDR1 and CDR2 are SGHTA and FQGNSA. The J segment lost 6 bases and the V segment lost 3 bases, leaving 11 bases of the junction unmatched. Here the CDR3 DNA reads TGTGCCAGCAGCTTGACGGGGGGAGGGGCCCTCGAGCAGTACTTC. It codes for CASSLTGGGALEQYF.

This clonotype was seen more than once but under ten times. The chain uses TRBV6-1 and TRBJ2-3, with D perhaps being TRBD1 or TRBD2 (5 bases each). The ends were cut back, 5 bases at V and 7 bases at J, with 10 bases in the middle. This CDR3 contains 12 residues. Germline assignment: CDR1 MNHNS and CDR2 SASEGT. CDR3 amino acids: CASSNEGNTQYF. In nucleotides, the CDR3 is TGTGCCAGCAGTAACGAGGGGAATACGCAGTATTTT.

This clonotype came up a few times. The chain couples TRBV4-1 to TRBJ1-1, with D possibly TRBD1 on 5 matching bases. Germline CDR1 and CDR2: MGHRA and YSYEKL. Trimming removed 2 bases at V and 6 bases at J, with 13 bases between. The CDR3 runs to 14 residues. CDR3 residues: CASSQYLARAEAFF. The CDR3 nucleotides are TGCGCCAGCAGCCAATATTTAGCCAGGGCTGAAGCTTTCTTT.

A few counts support this clonotype. The chain links TRBV4-1 to TRBJ1-6; unclear D gene. V lost 2 bases, J lost 7 bases, and 15 bases lay in between. The CDR3 covers 16 residues. Per the germline V gene, CDR1 is MGHRA and CDR2 is YSYEKL. CDR3 region: CASSQLPEIRNSPLHF. CDR3 sequence (DNA): TGCGCCAGCAGCCAATTACCGGAAATTAGGAATTCACCCCTCCACTTT.

This chain joins TRBV7-8 and TRBJ2-2, with D possibly being TRBD1 or TRBD2 (5 bases each). V was cut by 2 bases and J by 4 bases, with 17 bases left in between. There are 17 residues in the CDR3. The V gene's germline CDR1 is SGHVS and CDR2 FQNEAQ. The CDR3 loop is CASSLNQGQEVTGELFF. CDR3 coding DNA: TGTGCCAGCAGCTTAAACCAGGGCCAGGAGGTCACCGGGGAGCTGTTTTTT.

This clonotype was detected a few times. The V call is TRBV3-1, the J call TRBJ2-7, with D possibly matching TRBD1 (6 bases). Trimming stripped 3 bases from V and 5 bases from J, with 17 bases between. This CDR3 has 15 amino acids. Germline values: CDR1 LGHDT, CDR2 YNNKEL (reference sequence). The CDR3 is CASSHSQGGTHEQYF. In nucleotides, the CDR3 is TGTGCCAGCAGCCATTCACAAGGGGGAACACACGAGCAGTACTTC.

The chain links TRBV6-1 to TRBJ1-5; 7 bases line up with TRBD1. Germline V gene lookup returns CDR1 MNHNS and CDR2 SASEGT. J was trimmed by 5 bases and V by 5 bases; bases with no gene match: 9. The CDR3 runs to 15 residues. The CDR3 sequence is CASSLPRGLHQPQHF. CDR3 coding DNA: TGTGCCAGCAGTCTACCTAGGGGGCTGCATCAGCCCCAGCATTTT.

This clonotype was found a few times. The chain has TRBV7-9 and TRBJ1-3, with a weak D call TRBD1 (5 bases). Trimming took off 2 bases at V and 2 bases at J, with 7 bases between the two ends. This CDR3 has 14 amino acids. Germline V gene sequence: CDR1 SEHNR, CDR2 FQNEAQ (reference sequence). CDR3 region: CASSLIRAGNTIYF. CDR3 coding DNA: TGTGCCAGCAGCTTAATCAGGGCTGGAAACACCATATATTTT.

This clonotype has more than one count but fewer than ten. This chain links TRBV6-4 with TRBJ2-5, with D uncertain. In germline, CDR1 is MRHNA, CDR2 SNTAGT. This CDR3 region has 12 residues. Between the trimmed V and J ends, which lost 4 bases and 0 bases, there was a span of 3 bases. CDR3 sequence: CASSGYQETQYF. In DNA, the CDR3 is TGTGCCAGCAGTGGGTACCAAGAGACCCAGTACTTC.

The chain couples TRBV15 to TRBJ2-3, with 12 bases identical to TRBD2. Germline V gives CDR1 LNHNV, CDR2 YYDKDF (reference sequence). This CDR3 has 15 residues. With V trimmed by 4 bases and J by 5 bases, 4 bases remained unmatched. In DNA, the CDR3 is TGTGCCACCAGCACCCGGACTAGCGGGGAAGATACGCAGTATTTT. It codes for CATSTRTSGEDTQYF.

This clonotype occurred a few times. The rearrangement uses TRBV7-6 and TRBJ1-2; D is possibly TRBD1 (6 bases). V was cut by 4 bases and J by 6 bases, with 12 bases left in between. The CDR3 length is 13 residues. Germline V gene sequence: CDR1 SGHVS, CDR2 FNYEAQ. The CDR3 loop is CASSSTGKHGYTF. DNA for the CDR3: TGTGCCAGCAGCTCAACAGGGAAACATGGCTACACCTTC.

Only a few counts were recorded for this clonotype. This chain connects TRBV10-2 to TRBJ2-1; no reliable D call. The CDR3 loop spans 15 amino acids. The germline gives CDR1 WSHSY, CDR2 SAAADI. V was trimmed by 4 bases and J by 0 bases, leaving 10 bases between them. The CDR3 nucleotides are TGCGCCAGCAGTGCAAATATTGGCTCCTACAATGAGCAGTTCTTC. This encodes CASSANIGSYNEQFF.

The chain has TRBV4-1 and TRBJ2-5; 8 bases match TRBD2. Germline CDR1 and CDR2: MGHRA and YSYEKL. CDR3 length: 17 residues. The V segment lost 0 bases and the J segment 1 base; nucleotides outside the gene matches: 7. CDR3 nucleotide sequence: TGCGCCAGCAGCCAAGAGTCCTTCCGGGGGGGCCAAGAGACCCAGTACTTC. Amino acid sequence: CASSQESFRGGQETQYF.

This clonotype was seen repeatedly, ten times or more. The rearrangement uses TRBV11-2 and TRBJ2-1; 10 nucleotides align to TRBD2. CDR3 length: 16 residues. Germline CDR1 SGHAT, CDR2 FQNNGV. The ends lost 4 bases at V and 2 bases at J; junction bases unmatched: 5. The CDR3 spells CASSSQAGGTYNEQFF. The CDR3 nucleotides are TGTGCCAGCAGCTCCCAAGCGGGAGGGACCTACAATGAGCAGTTCTTC.

This clonotype was detected only a few times. J is TRBJ1-2 and V is TRBV12-3 or TRBV12-4, with 7 nucleotides matching TRBD1. With V trimmed by 6 bases and J by 8 bases, 12 bases remained unmatched. This CDR3 has 14 residues. DNA for the CDR3: TGTGCCAGCAGCCGACCCACAGGGGCACAAGGCTACACCTTC. Its protein is CASSRPTGAQGYTF.

This clonotype came up many times. The rearrangement uses TRBV6-5 and TRBJ1-2; tentative D call: TRBD1 (5 bases). The CDR3 loop spans 13 amino acids. Per germline, CDR1 MNHEY and CDR2 SVGAGI. V dropped 0 bases and J dropped 7 bases, with 9 bases sitting between them. The DNA for the CDR3 is TGTGCCAGCAGTTACTCGCCGGGGCTTGGCTACACCTTC. Protein product: CASSYSPGLGYTF.

V is TRBV12-3 or TRBV12-4 and J is TRBJ2-1; TRBD2 aligns across 8 bases. J was trimmed by 5 bases and V by 7 bases; bases with no gene match: 16. The CDR3 runs to 17 residues. The CDR3 reads CASTLSLAGTEDNEQFF. The CDR3 DNA follows: TGTGCCAGCACCTTATCGTTAGCGGGAACTGAGGACAATGAGCAGTTCTTC.

The rearrangement uses TRBV20-1 and TRBJ2-1; 11 nucleotides line up with TRBD1. Per the germline V gene, CDR1 is DFQATT and CDR2 is SNEGSKA (reference sequence). This CDR3 has 16 amino acids. J was trimmed by 6 bases and V by 0 bases; bases with no gene match: 7. The DNA of the CDR3 is TGCAGTGCTAGAGACTACCGGGACAGGGGGTTCAATGAGCAGTTCTTC. Encoded protein: CSARDYRDRGFNEQFF.